One and the same sample provided the 2 T cell receptor beta chains below, sequenced in a study of beta chain features in type 1 diabetes (dated by TCRdb to 2016 to 2019). General findings and caveats noted by the study authors: Type 1 diabetes patients showed a moderate but significant shortening of TCRB CDR3 length in all four CD4+ subsets.

The method behind the library was the immunoSEQ multiplex PCR assay. The entire isolated RNA was reverse transcribed using the High Capacity cDNA Reverse Transcription Kit, and thus expressed TCRB transcripts were sequenced. TCRdb limited this immuneACCESS table to in-frame rearrangements with V and J called. A share of clones is missing; checked studies link under half to unresolved V genes, and the rest is unexplained. A total of some 350,000 clones appear in this sample, roughly 13% of them only once. The ten largest make up over 0.014% of the sample. Their target antigens are unknown. Source material: naive CD4+ T cells from blood. The cell subset or site label of this sample denotes: true naive CD4+ T cells. Receptor source: a woman under 30 with type 1 diabetes.

The gene calls are TRBV5-1 and TRBJ2-3, with 13 bases lining up with TRBD2. Germline V gene sequence: CDR1 SGHRS, CDR2 YFSETQ. After removal of 4 bases from V and 4 bases from J, the junction contained 3 bases not matched to a gene. This CDR3 spans 15 amino acids. The CDR3 DNA reads as TGCGCCAGCAGCGGACTAGCGGGAGCCCCAGATACGCAGTATTTT. It translates to CASSGLAGAPDTQYF.

The chain combines TRBV11-3 with TRBJ2-3; TRBD1 matches at 7 bases. The germline V gene has CDR1 SGHNT and CDR2 YENEEA. The CDR3 totals 15 residues. The ends lost 5 bases at V and 4 bases at J; junction bases unmatched: 9. CDR3: CASSDRQGSADTQYF. As DNA, the CDR3 is TGTGCCAGCAGCGACAGACAGGGTAGCGCAGATACGCAGTATTTT. The variable domain in full, with the rest retrieved from reference TRBV11-3 and TRBJ2-3, is EAGVVQSPRYKIIEKKQPVAFWCNPISGHNTLYWYLQNLGQGPELLIRYENEEAVDDSQLPKDRFSAERLKGVDSTLKIQPAELGDSAVYLCASSDRQGSADTQYFGPGTRLTVL.